This entry concerns a single T cell receptor beta chain. TCRdb's table, derived via immunoSEQ multiplex PCR, lists solely in-frame clones and lacks some. The table includes around 79,000 clones, around 94% detected once. The data originate from a study of technical replicates of blood from a few donors. The CDR3 is made up of 13 amino acids. The V gene's germline CDR1 is LGHNA and CDR2 YNFKEQ. The germline V and J ends were trimmed by 7 bases and 6 bases, with 13 bases remaining between them. The gene calls are TRBV4-2 and TRBJ1-5; D is unclear. Specimen: T cells isolated from PBMCs. The receptor was isolated from a human donor in good health. The CDR3 DNA follows: TGTGCCAGCACCGTGGCTGAGGGTCAGCCCCAGCATTTT. It translates to CASTVAEGQPQHF.